A selection of T cell receptor beta chains follows, all from one sample in a study of shared clonotypes between healthy human individuals. Here immunoSEQ multiplex PCR was the method, and the copy in TCRdb shows in-frame clones only, minus some. Of about 2.4 million clones listed, more than 90% are singletons. Sample: naive CD4+ T cells sorted from blood. The receptors were gathered from a man aged 18 to 29 in good health. CDR3s include the opening cysteine and the closing phenylalanine or tryptophan. A D gene is named only where the DNA matches it firmly. The size entry is marked missing in some rows and otherwise reads once, few, many or a size class.

v_call	clone_size	d_call	j_call	cdr3_aa	cdr3_nt
TRBV7-2	NA	TRBD2	TRBJ2-5	CASSLGTSGGLGETQYF	TGTGCCAGCAGCTTAGGGACTAGCGGGGGGCTGGGAGAGACCCAGTACTTC
TRBV2	NA	NA	TRBJ1-6	CASSEREGGGGNSPLHF	TGTGCCAGCAGTGAGAGGGAGGGGGGCGGAGGTAATTCACCCCTCCACTTT
TRBV25-1	NA	NA	TRBJ2-3	CASSETLLDTDTQYF	TGTGCCAGCAGTGAGACTTTACTTGACACAGATACGCAGTATTTT
TRBV4-2	NA	NA	TRBJ1-1	CASSPQGGLATEAFF	TGTGCCAGCAGCCCTCAGGGAGGACTCGCAACTGAAGCTTTCTTT
TRBV18	NA	TRBD2	TRBJ2-7	CASSPGLAGGRYEQYF	TGTGCCAGCTCACCGGGACTAGCGGGGGGAAGGTACGAGCAGTACTTC
TRBV5-6	NA	TRBD1	TRBJ2-7	CASSSQDRFYEQYF	TGTGCCAGCAGCTCTCAGGACAGGTTCTACGAGCAGTACTTC
TRBV5-1	NA	TRBD1	TRBJ2-1	CASSLGQGSYNEQFF	TGCGCCAGCAGCCTAGGACAGGGCTCCTACAATGAGCAGTTCTTC
TRBV7-2	NA	NA	TRBJ2-5	CASSGYRGGQETQYF	TGTGCCAGCAGCGGATACAGGGGAGGGCAAGAGACCCAGTACTTC
TRBV11-2	NA	NA	TRBJ2-7	CASSLDRRGAYEQYF	TGTGCCAGCAGCTTAGATCGGCGGGGTGCCTACGAGCAGTACTTC
TRBV5-4	NA	TRBD1	TRBJ2-4	CASSLEQGVKNIQYF	TGTGCCAGCAGCTTGGAACAGGGGGTGAAAAACATTCAGTACTTC
TRBV10-3	NA	TRBD1	TRBJ1-2	CAISAHDRGQCNYGYTF	TGTGCCATCAGTGCGCATGACAGGGGGCAGTGCAACTATGGCTACACCTTC
TRBV5-1	NA	NA	TRBJ2-5	CASSPGGLGGETQYF	TGCGCCAGCAGCCCGGGAGGACTAGGGGGAGAGACCCAGTACTTC
TRBV5-1	NA	NA	TRBJ1-4	CASSRNPLEGQQLFF	TGCGCCAGCAGCCGCAACCCATTAGAGGGGCAGCAACTGTTTTTT
TRBV10-3	NA	TRBD2	TRBJ2-6	CAISEMRGDSGANVLTF	TGTGCCATCAGTGAGATGCGGGGGGACTCTGGGGCCAACGTCCTGACTTTC
TRBV6-1	NA	NA	TRBJ2-5	CASAGGQETQYF	TGTGCCAGCGCCGGGGGCCAAGAGACCCAGTACTTC
TRBV9	NA	TRBD1	TRBJ1-3	CASSVGQGVGNTIYF	TGTGCCAGCAGCGTGGGACAGGGGGTAGGAAACACCATATATTTT
TRBV10-2	NA	NA	TRBJ2-7	CASRGQRGLIEQYF	TGCGCCAGCAGGGGGCAGAGGGGTTTGATCGAGCAGTACTTC
TRBV5-4	NA	NA	TRBJ1-1	CASSMSGIQGWTEAFF	TGTGCCAGCAGCATGTCTGGTATTCAGGGCTGGACTGAAGCTTTCTTT
TRBV2	NA	TRBD1	TRBJ1-2	CASSEAIRGGSYGYTF	TGTGCCAGCAGTGAAGCGATCCGAGGGGGCTCCTATGGCTACACCTTC
TRBV13	NA	TRBD2	TRBJ2-1	CASSLGTVGSGGANEQFF	TGTGCCAGCAGCTTAGGCACCGTCGGTAGCGGGGGGGCGAATGAGCAGTTCTTC
TRBV27	NA	NA	TRBJ2-4	CASSLRDPAKNIQYF	TGTGCCAGCAGTTTGCGGGACCCGGCCAAAAACATTCAGTACTTC
TRBV10-1	NA	TRBD2	TRBJ2-1	CASSVQTSGGYNEQFF	TGCGCCAGCAGTGTTCAGACTAGCGGGGGGTACAATGAGCAGTTCTTC
TRBV11-2	NA	NA	TRBJ1-2	CASSPGPGYTF	TGTGCCAGCAGCCCGGGACCGGGCTACACCTTC
TRBV7-9	NA	TRBD2	TRBJ2-7	CASSPGTSGARVF	TGTGCCAGCAGCCCAGGGACTAGCGGGGCCCGGGTCTTC
TRBV10-1	once	TRBD1	TRBJ1-5	CASTFRGGGDQPQHF	TGCGCCAGCACTTTCAGGGGGGGAGGAGATCAGCCCCAGCATTTT
TRBV7-8	NA	TRBD2	TRBJ2-5	CASSMDGTSGGQETQYF	TGTGCCAGCAGCATGGATGGGACTAGCGGGGGGCAAGAGACCCAGTACTTC
TRBV5-6	NA	NA	TRBJ1-3	CASSLEAPSGNTIYF	TGTGCCAGCAGCTTGGAGGCGCCGTCTGGAAACACCATATATTTT
TRBV14	NA	TRBD1	TRBJ2-7	CASRAGQGTYEQYF	TGTGCCAGCAGGGCGGGACAGGGCACCTACGAGCAGTACTTC
TRBV6-6	NA	NA	TRBJ2-2	CASSYVAGELFF	TGTGCCAGCAGTTACGTGGCCGGGGAGCTGTTTTTT
TRBV6-5	NA	TRBD1	TRBJ2-2	CASSYPGTGNTGELFF	TGTGCCAGCAGTTACCCTGGGACAGGGAACACCGGGGAGCTGTTTTTT
TRBV6-1	NA	TRBD1	TRBJ2-3	CASSLTGTDTQYF	TGTGCCAGCAGTTTGACAGGGACGGATACGCAGTATTTT
TRBV9	NA	NA	TRBJ1-4	CASSVGGLGEKLFF	TGTGCCAGCAGCGTAGGAGGGTTAGGGGAAAAACTGTTTTTT
TRBV28	NA	NA	TRBJ1-4	CASMTGGEANEKLFF	TGTGCCAGCATGACGGGGGGAGAGGCTAATGAAAAACTGTTTTTT
TRBV6-6	NA	TRBD2	TRBJ2-3	CASSYRERGEDTQYF	TGTGCCAGCAGTTACAGGGAGCGGGGAGAAGATACGCAGTATTTT
TRBV19	NA	NA	TRBJ1-5	CASSNLRGQSNQPQHF	TGTGCCAGTAGTAACCTACGGGGGCAGTCGAATCAGCCCCAGCATTTT
TRBV28	NA	NA	TRBJ1-1	CASSLSPGAGTNTEAFF	TGTGCCAGCAGTTTATCCCCTGGGGCAGGGACGAACACTGAAGCTTTCTTT
TRBV9	NA	NA	TRBJ2-3	CASTPMDLRGTDTQYF	TGTGCCAGCACCCCTATGGACCTCAGAGGCACAGATACGCAGTATTTT
TRBV19	NA	NA	TRBJ2-7	CASRGGSYEQYF	TGTGCCAGTAGGGGTGGGTCCTACGAGCAGTACTTC
TRBV30	NA	NA	TRBJ1-1	CAWGTSEAFF	TGTGCCTGGGGGACATCTGAAGCTTTCTTT